This TCR beta chain was recovered during a study of CD8+CD57+ T cells in acquired aplastic anemia. Genomic DNA, the template, was used for profiling of the TCR beta VDJ and CDR3. One entry per CDR3 protein results from TCRdb running MiXCR on the reads. Here the sample spans hundreds of thousands of distinct CDR3 sequences, under 40% being singletons. The CDR3 sequence is 17 residues long. V gave up 6 bases and J gave up 3 bases; unmatched junction bases: 13. All sequencing subjects had displayed CD8+CD57+ cell expansion on flow cytometry. A severe acquired aplastic anemia diagnosis applied to all patients.

The rearrangement joins TRBV12-3 or TRBV12-4 to TRBJ2-3; TRBD1 matches 9 bases. Sequenced sample: sorted CD4+, CD8+, or CD8+CD57+ T cells (not recorded which) from PBMCs. The TCR originated in a human donor with aplastic anemia. The CDR3 DNA reads TGTGCCAGCAGCTATAAGGGACAGGGAAGGGGGACAGATACGCAGTATTTT. It encodes CASSYKGQGRGTDTQYF.